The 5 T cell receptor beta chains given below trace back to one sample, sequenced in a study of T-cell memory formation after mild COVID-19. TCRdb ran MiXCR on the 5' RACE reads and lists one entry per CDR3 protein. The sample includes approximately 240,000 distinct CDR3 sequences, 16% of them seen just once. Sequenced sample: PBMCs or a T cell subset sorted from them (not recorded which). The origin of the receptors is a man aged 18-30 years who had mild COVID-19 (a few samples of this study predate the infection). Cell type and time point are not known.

The CDR3 DNA reads TGTGCCTGGAGTCTAGGGGCTGAAGCTTTCTTT. Its protein product is CAWSLGAEAFF. The genes are TRBV30 and TRBJ1-1; D perhaps matches TRBD1 (5 bases). Germline CDR1 is GTSNPN and CDR2 is SVGIG (reference sequence). The CDR3 is made up of 11 amino acids. V shed 2 bases and J shed 6 bases, with 7 bases lying between them.

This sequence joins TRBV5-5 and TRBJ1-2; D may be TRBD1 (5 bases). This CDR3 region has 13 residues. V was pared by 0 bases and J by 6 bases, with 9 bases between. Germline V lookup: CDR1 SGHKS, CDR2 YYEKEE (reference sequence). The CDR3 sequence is CASSLAGLDGYTF. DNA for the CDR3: TGTGCCAGCAGCTTGGCGGGGCTGGATGGCTACACCTTC.

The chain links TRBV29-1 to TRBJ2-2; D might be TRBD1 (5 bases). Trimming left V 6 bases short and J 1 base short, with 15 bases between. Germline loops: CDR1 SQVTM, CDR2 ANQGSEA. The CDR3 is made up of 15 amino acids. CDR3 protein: CSVRRETVNTGELFF. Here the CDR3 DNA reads TGCAGCGTCCGAAGAGAGACAGTGAACACCGGGGAGCTGTTTTTT.

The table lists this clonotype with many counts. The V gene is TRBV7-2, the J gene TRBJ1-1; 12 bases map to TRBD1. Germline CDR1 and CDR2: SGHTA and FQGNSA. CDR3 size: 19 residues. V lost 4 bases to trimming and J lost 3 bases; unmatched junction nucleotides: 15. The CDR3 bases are TGTGCCAGCAGCTCGTCCGGGACAGGGGGCAACCCGCTTTACACTGAAGCTTTCTTT. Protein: CASSSSGTGGNPLYTEAFF.

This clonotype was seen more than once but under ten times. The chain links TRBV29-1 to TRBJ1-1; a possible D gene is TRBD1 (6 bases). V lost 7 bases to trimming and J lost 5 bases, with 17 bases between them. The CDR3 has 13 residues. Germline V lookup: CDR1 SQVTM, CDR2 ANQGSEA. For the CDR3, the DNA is TGCAGCGCCCACAGGGTGATTGGGACTGAAGCTTTCTTT. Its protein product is CSAHRVIGTEAFF. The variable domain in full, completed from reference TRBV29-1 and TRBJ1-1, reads SAVISQKPSRDICQRGTSLTIQCQVDSQVTMMFWYRQQPGQSLTLIATANQGSEATYESGFVIDKFPISRPNLTFSTLTVSNMSPEDSSIYLCSAHRVIGTEAFFGQGTRLTVV.